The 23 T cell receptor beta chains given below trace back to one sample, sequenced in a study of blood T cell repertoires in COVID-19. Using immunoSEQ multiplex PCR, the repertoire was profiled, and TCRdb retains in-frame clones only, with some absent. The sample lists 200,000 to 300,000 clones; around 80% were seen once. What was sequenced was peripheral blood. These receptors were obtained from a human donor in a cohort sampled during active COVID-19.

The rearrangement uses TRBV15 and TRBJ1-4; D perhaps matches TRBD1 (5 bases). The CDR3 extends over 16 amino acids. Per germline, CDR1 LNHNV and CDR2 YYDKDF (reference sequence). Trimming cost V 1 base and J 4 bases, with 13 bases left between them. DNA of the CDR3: TGTGCCACCAGCAGAGGGACCCGGGGGGGTAATGAAAAACTGTTTTTT. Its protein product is CATSRGTRGGNEKLFF.

The CDR3 region is CASSRAGNQETQYF. The DNA for the CDR3 is TGTGCCAGCAGTAGAGCGGGGAACCAAGAGACCCAGTACTTC. This chain connects TRBV27 to TRBJ2-5; TRBD2 aligns across 7 bases. V shed 5 bases, J shed 0 bases, and the junction held 3 bases outside the gene matches. CDR1 MNHEY and CDR2 SMNVEV come from the germline V gene (reference sequence). The CDR3 covers 14 residues.

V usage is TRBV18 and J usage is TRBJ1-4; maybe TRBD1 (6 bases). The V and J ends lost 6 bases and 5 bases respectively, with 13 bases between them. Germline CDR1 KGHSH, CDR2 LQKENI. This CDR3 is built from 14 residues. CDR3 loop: CASSPTGQNEKLFF. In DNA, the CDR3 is TGTGCCAGCTCTCCAACAGGGCAGAATGAAAAACTGTTTTTT.

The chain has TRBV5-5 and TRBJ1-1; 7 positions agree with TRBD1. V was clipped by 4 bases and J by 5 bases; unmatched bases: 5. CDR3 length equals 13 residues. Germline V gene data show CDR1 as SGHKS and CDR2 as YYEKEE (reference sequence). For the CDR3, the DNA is TGTGCCAGCAGCATAACAGGGGATACTGAAGCTTTCTTT. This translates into CASSITGDTEAFF.

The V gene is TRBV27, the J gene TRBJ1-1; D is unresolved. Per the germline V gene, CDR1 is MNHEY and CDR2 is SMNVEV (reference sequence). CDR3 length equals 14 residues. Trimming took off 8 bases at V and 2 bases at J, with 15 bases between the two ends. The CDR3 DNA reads TGTGCCAGCCGCGACGGGGTGGGAAACACTGAAGCTTTCTTT. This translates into CASRDGVGNTEAFF.

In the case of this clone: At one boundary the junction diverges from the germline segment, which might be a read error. CDR3 in amino acids: CASRGGVEEHF. In DNA, the CDR3 is TGCGCCAGTAGAGGGGGTGTCGAGGAGCACTTC. The rearrangement links TRBV5-1 to TRBJ2-7; TRBD1 is a possible D gene (6 bases). Germline-derived CDR1 and CDR2 are SGHRS and YFSETQ. The CDR3 has 11 amino acids.

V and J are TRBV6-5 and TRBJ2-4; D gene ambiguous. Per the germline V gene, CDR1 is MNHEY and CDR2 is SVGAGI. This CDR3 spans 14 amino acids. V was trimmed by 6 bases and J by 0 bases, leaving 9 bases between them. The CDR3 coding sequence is TGTGCCAGCAGGCAGACATTAGCCAAAAACATTCAGTACTTC. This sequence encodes CASRQTLAKNIQYF.

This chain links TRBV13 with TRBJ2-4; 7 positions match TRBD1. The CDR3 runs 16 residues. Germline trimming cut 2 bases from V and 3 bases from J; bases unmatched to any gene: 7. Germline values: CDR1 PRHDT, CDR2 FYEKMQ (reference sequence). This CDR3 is CASSLRQGRGKNIQYF. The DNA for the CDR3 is TGTGCCAGCAGCTTACGACAGGGTAGGGGCAAAAACATTCAGTACTTC.

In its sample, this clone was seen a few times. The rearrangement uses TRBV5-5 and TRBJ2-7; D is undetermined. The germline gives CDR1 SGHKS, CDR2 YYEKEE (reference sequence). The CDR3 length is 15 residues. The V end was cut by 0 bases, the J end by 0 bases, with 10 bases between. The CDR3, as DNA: TGTGCCAGCAGCTTGGAGCAGGCACCCTCCTACGAGCAGTACTTC. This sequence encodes CASSLEQAPSYEQYF. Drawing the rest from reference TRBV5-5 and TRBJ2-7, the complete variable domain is DAGVTQSPTHLIKTRGQQVTLRCSPISGHKSVSWYQQVLGQGPQFIFQYYEKEERGRGNFPDRFSARQFPNYSSELNVNALLLGDSALYLCASSLEQAPSYEQYFGPGTRLTVT.

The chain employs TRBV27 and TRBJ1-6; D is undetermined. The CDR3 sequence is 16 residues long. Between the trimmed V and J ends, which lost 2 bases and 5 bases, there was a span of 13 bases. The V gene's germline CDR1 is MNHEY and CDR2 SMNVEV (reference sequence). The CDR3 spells CASSLKQPLHNSPLHF. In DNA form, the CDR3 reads TGTGCCAGCAGTTTAAAACAGCCGTTACATAATTCACCCCTCCACTTT.

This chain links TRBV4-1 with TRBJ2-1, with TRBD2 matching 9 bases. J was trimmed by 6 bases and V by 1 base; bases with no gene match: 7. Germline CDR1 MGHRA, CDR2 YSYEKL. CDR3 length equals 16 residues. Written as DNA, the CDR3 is TGCGCCAGCAGCCAAGGTCACAGCGGGGGGTTCAATGAGCAGTTCTTC. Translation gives CASSQGHSGGFNEQFF.

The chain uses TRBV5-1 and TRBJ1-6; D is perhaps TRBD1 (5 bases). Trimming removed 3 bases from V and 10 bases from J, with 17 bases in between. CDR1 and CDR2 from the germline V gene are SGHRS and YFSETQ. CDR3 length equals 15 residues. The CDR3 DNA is TGCGCCAGCAGCTCCACCGGGGGGGTGGGATCACCCCTCCACTTT. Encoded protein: CASSSTGGVGSPLHF. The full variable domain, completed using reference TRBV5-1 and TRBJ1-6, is KAGVTQTPRYLIKTRGQQVTLSCSPISGHRSVSWYQQTPGQGLQFLFEYFSETQRNKGNFPGRFSGRQFSNSRSEMNVSTLELGDSALYLCASSSTGGVGSPLHFGNGTRLTVT.

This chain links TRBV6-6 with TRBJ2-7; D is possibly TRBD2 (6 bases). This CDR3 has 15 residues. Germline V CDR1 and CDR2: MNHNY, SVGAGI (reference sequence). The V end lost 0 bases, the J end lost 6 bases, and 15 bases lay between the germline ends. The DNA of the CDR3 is TGTGCCAGCAGTTACTCTCGAGGAGGGGAAACCGAGCAGTACTTC. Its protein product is CASSYSRGGETEQYF.

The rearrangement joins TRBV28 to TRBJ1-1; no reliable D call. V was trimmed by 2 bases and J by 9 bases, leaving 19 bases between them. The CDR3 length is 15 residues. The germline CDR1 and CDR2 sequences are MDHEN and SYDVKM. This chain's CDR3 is CASSLKETHLPKAFF. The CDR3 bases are TGTGCCAGCAGTTTAAAGGAGACCCACCTACCGAAAGCTTTCTTT.

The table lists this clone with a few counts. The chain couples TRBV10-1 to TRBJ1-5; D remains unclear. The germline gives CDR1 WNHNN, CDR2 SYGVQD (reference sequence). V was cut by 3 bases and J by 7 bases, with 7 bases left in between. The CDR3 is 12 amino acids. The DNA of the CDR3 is TGCGCCAGCAGTGATCGGGAACAGCCCCAGCATTTT. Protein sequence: CASSDREQPQHF.

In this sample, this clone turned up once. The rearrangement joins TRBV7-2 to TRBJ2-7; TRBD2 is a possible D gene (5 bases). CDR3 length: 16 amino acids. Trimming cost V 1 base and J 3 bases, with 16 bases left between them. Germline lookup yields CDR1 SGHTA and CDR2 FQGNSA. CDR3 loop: CASSLGVAGPFYEQYF. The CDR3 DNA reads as TGTGCCAGCAGCTTAGGGGTGGCGGGCCCCTTCTACGAGCAGTACTTC.

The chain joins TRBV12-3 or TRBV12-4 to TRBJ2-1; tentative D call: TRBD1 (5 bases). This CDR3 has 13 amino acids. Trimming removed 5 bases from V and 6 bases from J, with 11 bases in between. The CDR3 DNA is TGTGCCAGCAGTCGAGTTAGGGGCAATGAGCAGTTCTTC. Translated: CASSRVRGNEQFF.

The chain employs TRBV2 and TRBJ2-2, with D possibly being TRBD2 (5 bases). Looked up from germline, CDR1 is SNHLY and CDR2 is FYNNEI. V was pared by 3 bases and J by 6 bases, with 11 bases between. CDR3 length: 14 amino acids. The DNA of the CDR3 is TGTGCCAGCAGTGAGGTAAAGGGAGCCGGGGAGCTGTTTTTT. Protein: CASSEVKGAGELFF.

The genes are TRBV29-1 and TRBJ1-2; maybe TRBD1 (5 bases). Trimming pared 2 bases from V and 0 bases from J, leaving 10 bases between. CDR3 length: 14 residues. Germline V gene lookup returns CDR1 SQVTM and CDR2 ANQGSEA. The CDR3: CSVELRTTNYGYTF. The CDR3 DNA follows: TGCAGCGTTGAACTTAGGACAACTAACTATGGCTACACCTTC.

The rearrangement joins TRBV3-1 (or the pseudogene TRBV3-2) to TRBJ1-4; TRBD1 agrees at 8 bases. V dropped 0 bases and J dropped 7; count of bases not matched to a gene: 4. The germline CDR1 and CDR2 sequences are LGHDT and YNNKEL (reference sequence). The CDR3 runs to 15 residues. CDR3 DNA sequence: TGTGCCAGCAGCCAAGATGGAACAGGGGGTGAAAAACTGTTTTTT. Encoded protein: CASSQDGTGGEKLFF.

CDR3 sequence reads: CASSQSSEQYF. CDR3 coding DNA: TGTGCCAGCAGCCAATCGAGCGAGCAGTACTTC. V and J are TRBV14 and TRBJ2-7, with unresolved D. This CDR3 has 11 amino acids. The V end was cut by 2 bases, the J end by 6 bases, with 5 bases between. CDR1 and CDR2 from the germline V gene are SGHDN and FVKESK. Full variable domain (remainder filled in from reference TRBV14 and TRBJ2-7): EAGVTQFPSHSVIEKGQTVTLRCDPISGHDNLYWYRRVMGKEIKFLLHFVKESKQDESGMPNNRFLAERTGGTYSTLKVQPAELEDSGVYFCASSQSSEQYFGPGTRLTVT.

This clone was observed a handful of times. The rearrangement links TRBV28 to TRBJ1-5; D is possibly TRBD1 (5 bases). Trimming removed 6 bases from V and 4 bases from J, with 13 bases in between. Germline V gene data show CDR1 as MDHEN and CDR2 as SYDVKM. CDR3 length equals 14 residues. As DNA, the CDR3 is TGTGCCAGCAGATCTCCAGGGATTAATCAGCCCCAGCATTTT. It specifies CASRSPGINQPQHF. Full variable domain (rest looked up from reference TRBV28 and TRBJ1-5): DVKVTQSSRYLVKRTGEKVFLECVQDMDHENMFWYRQDPGLGLRLIYFSYDVKMKEKGDIPEGYSVSREKKERFSLILESASTNQTSMYLCASRSPGINQPQHFGDGTRLSIL.

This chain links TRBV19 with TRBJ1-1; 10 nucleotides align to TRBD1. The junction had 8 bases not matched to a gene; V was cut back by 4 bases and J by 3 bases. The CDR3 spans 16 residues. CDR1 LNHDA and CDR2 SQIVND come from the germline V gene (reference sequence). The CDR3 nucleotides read TGTGCCAGTAGTAGACCGACAGGGGGCATGGACACTGAAGCTTTCTTT. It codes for CASSRPTGGMDTEAFF.